Listed below are T cell receptor beta chains from one sample, sequenced in a study of early T cells in non-severe SARS-CoV-2 infection. TCRdb re-derived calls from the 5' RACE reads in MiXCR, one entry per CDR3 protein. The sample yields roughly 30,000 distinct CDR3 sequences, under 6% seen once. Sequenced: whole blood. The receptors derive from an adult who was a healthcare worker with PCR-confirmed SARS-CoV-2 infection or an uninfected control (not recorded which). Each CDR3 is given with its conserved first and last residue. A D gene is named only where the DNA matches it firmly. For some rows the clone size is stated as once, few or many, or as a class when expanded; others skip it.

CDR3aa,CDR3nt,v_gene,j_gene,abundance,d_gene
CASSQAASRYEQYF,TGCGCCAGCAGCCAAGCAGCTAGCCGCTACGAGCAGTACTTC,TRBV4-1,TRBJ2-7,many,.
CASRSNYGYTF,TGTGCCAGCAGGTCTAACTATGGCTACACCTTC,TRBV28,TRBJ1-2,many,.
CASSEVTGGGETQYF,TGTGCCAGCAGTGAAGTGACAGGGGGGGGAGAGACCCAGTACTTC,TRBV6-1,TRBJ2-5,.,TRBD1
CASRVRGFRYTF,TGTGCCAGCAGGGTCAGGGGGTTTCGCTACACCTTC,TRBV6-5,TRBJ1-2,many,TRBD1
CASSHREWGTDTQYF,TGCGCCAGCAGCCACAGGGAATGGGGCACAGATACGCAGTATTTT,TRBV5-1,TRBJ2-3,few,.
CASSPFSGGTYEQYF,TGCGCCAGCAGTCCATTTAGCGGGGGAACCTACGAGCAGTACTTC,TRBV4-1,TRBJ2-7,many,TRBD2
CASSPNRASYNEQFF,TGTGCCAGCTCACCTAACAGGGCCTCCTACAATGAGCAGTTCTTC,TRBV18,TRBJ2-1,many,.
CASSTPGTGDYNSPLHF,TGTGCCAGCAGTACGCCCGGGACGGGGGACTATAATTCACCCCTCCACTTT,TRBV28,TRBJ1-6,many,.
CSVGWGYENEQYF,TGCAGCGTTGGTTGGGGCTATGAGAACGAGCAGTACTTC,TRBV29-1,TRBJ2-7,many,.
CASIPTSADTQYF,TGTGCCAGCATTCCGACTAGCGCAGATACGCAGTATTTT,TRBV28,TRBJ2-3,few,TRBD2
CASSPSGGNEQFF,TGTGCCAGCAGTCCTAGCGGGGGGAATGAGCAGTTCTTC,TRBV27,TRBJ2-1,few,TRBD2
CASREDSYDEQFF,TGTGCCAGCAGAGAGGACAGTTACGATGAGCAGTTCTTC,TRBV2,TRBJ2-1,.,.
CASSATGVGNYGYTF,TGTGCCAGCAGTGCGACAGGGGTCGGTAACTATGGCTACACCTTC,TRBV12-3/TRBV12-4,TRBJ1-2,.,TRBD1
CASSSAGDTDTQYF,TGTGCCAGCAGCTCTGCGGGGGACACAGATACGCAGTATTTT,TRBV7-3,TRBJ2-3,.,TRBD2
CASSLIAGANEQFF,TGTGCCAGCAGCCTTATAGCGGGGGCCAATGAGCAGTTCTTC,TRBV3-1,TRBJ2-1,many,TRBD2
CASSDPGKNTEAFF,TGTGCCAGTAGTGATCCGGGGAAGAACACTGAAGCTTTCTTT,TRBV19,TRBJ1-1,many,.
CASSRQGSNTEAFF,TGTGCCAGCAGCAGACAAGGATCGAACACTGAAGCTTTCTTT,TRBV3-1,TRBJ1-1,few,.
CASSPQSGGLTDTQYF,TGTGCCAGCAGTCCTCAAAGCGGGGGCCTCACAGATACGCAGTATTTT,TRBV12-3/TRBV12-4,TRBJ2-3,.,TRBD2
CASSFARERETQYF,TGTGCCAGCAGCTTCGCTAGAGAGAGGGAGACCCAGTACTTC,TRBV7-8,TRBJ2-5,many,.
CASSPDPNTEAFF,TGTGCCAGCTCACCGGACCCGAACACTGAAGCTTTCTTT,TRBV18,TRBJ1-1,many,.
CASSLSGIVETQYF,TGTGCCAGCAGTTTATCGGGGATCGTCGAGACCCAGTACTTC,TRBV27,TRBJ2-5,few,.
CASSLSGTHSYNEQFF,TGCGCCAGCAGCTTGTCCGGGACACACTCCTACAATGAGCAGTTCTTC,TRBV5-1,TRBJ2-1,many,.